This T cell receptor beta chain is from a study of T cell responses to AZD1222 COVID-19 vaccine. Study background: Second-dose intervals of approximately 4 or approximately 12 weeks were pooled.

Sequencing used immunoSEQ multiplex PCR; TCRdb keeps in-frame clones, though not all of them. Among around 200,000 clones listed, approximately 86% were seen once. Germline values: CDR1 SGHTA, CDR2 FQGNSA. The trim removed 4 bases at V and 4 bases at J, leaving 4 bases unmatched. The CDR3 sequence is 14 residues long. Concerning this clone itself: What it binds is not known.

Broader study findings: There were mostly white British donors and more females than males, and clonal diversity was possibly underestimated. Mapped onto spike, vaccine-associated CD4 TCRs spanned it and were dominant at 160-218 and 743-854. Only after the peak T cell response were repertoires sampled.

The V call is TRBV7-2, the J call TRBJ2-5, with 9 bases fitting TRBD1. The TCR comes from an adult in good health. Sequences were derived from peripheral blood, sampled on day 0 of AZD1222 vaccination. The CDR3 sequence: CASSSTGGGETQYF. CDR3 nucleotide sequence: TGTGCCAGCAGCTCGACAGGGGGTGGAGAGACCCAGTACTTC.